The 27 T cell receptor beta chains below come from one sample, sequenced in a study of HIV-infected children after antiretroviral therapy interruption. The TCR library was built from RNA with a 3' RACE protocol and unique molecular identifiers. Via MiXCR, TCRdb re-called the 3' RACE reads, giving one row per CDR3 protein. Among tens of thousands of distinct CDR3 sequences listed, 4.3% were seen once. Treatment denoted: PENTA 11 planned treatment interruption arm or continuous ART arm. This material consisted of CD45RA+ CD4+ T cells from PBMCs, pooled from several time points, taken from a donor given antiretroviral therapy, either interrupted or continuous. Indicated subset: naive CD4+ CD45RA+ CD45RO- T cells. These receptors were taken from a pool of human donors with HIV.

Ten or more counts support this clonotype. The J gene is TRBJ1-4, the V gene TRBV18; the D is unclear. The germline V gene encodes CDR1 KGHSH and CDR2 LQKENI. The germline V and J ends were trimmed by 6 bases and 0 bases, with 17 bases remaining between them. The CDR3 spans 17 residues. The CDR3 DNA follows: TGTGCCAGCTCCCTCCGAGAGGGTCTTGCAACTAATGAAAAACTGTTTTTT. Protein sequence: CASSLREGLATNEKLFF.

The table lists this clonotype with many counts. The CDR3 loop reads CASSLAGGADTQYF. CDR3 coding DNA: TGTGCCAGCAGCTTGGCCGGAGGCGCAGATACGCAGTATTTT. The chain combines TRBV5-4 with TRBJ2-3, with D possibly TRBD2 on 5 matching bases. Germline V gives CDR1 SGHNT, CDR2 YYREEE (reference sequence). The CDR3 is 14 residues long. V lost 0 bases to trimming and J lost 4 bases, with 9 bases between them.

This clonotype has ten or more counts. The V gene is TRBV20-1, the J gene TRBJ1-1; 7 bases agree with TRBD1. V shed 3 bases, J shed 3 bases, and the junction held 7 bases outside the gene matches. This CDR3 has 14 amino acids. The germline V gene encodes CDR1 DFQATT and CDR2 SNEGSKA (reference sequence). CDR3 sequence: CSASRRGEDTEAFF. CDR3 nucleotides: TGCAGTGCTAGCCGCAGGGGGGAAGACACTGAAGCTTTCTTT.

Many counts were recorded for this clonotype. The genes are TRBV29-1 and TRBJ2-1; no reliable D call. Trimming cost V 5 bases and J 6 bases, with 11 bases left between them. The CDR3 covers 12 residues. CDR1 and CDR2 (germline): SQVTM, ANQGSEA. CDR3 nucleotide sequence: TGCAGCGTTCAAAGGTTAGGCAATGAGCAGTTCTTC. Encoded protein: CSVQRLGNEQFF.

CDR3 sequence (DNA): TGCAGTGCTGGCGTCCGTAAAGCGGGGGACACAGATACGCAGTATTTT. This translates into CSAGVRKAGDTDTQYF. The chain links TRBV20-1 to TRBJ2-3, with 8 nucleotides matching TRBD2. CDR3 length equals 16 residues. Germline CDR1 DFQATT, CDR2 SNEGSKA (reference sequence). V lost 5 bases, J lost 2 bases, and 12 bases stayed unmatched.

There are many counts of this clonotype. V is TRBV28 and J is TRBJ2-4, with unresolved D. CDR3 length equals 11 residues. Germline V CDR1 and CDR2: MDHEN, SYDVKM. Trimming shortened V by 7 bases and J by 8 bases, and 9 bases separated the two germline ends. As DNA, the CDR3 is TGTGCCAGCACGGGCAGCTACATTCAGTACTTC. It translates to CASTGSYIQYF.

This chain joins TRBV23-1 and TRBJ1-6; no definite D call. TRBV23-1 is reported as an ORF; its role is uncertain. V dropped 9 bases and J dropped 7 bases, with 28 bases sitting between them. The CDR3 is 18 amino acids. The CDR3, as DNA: TGCGCCAGTCGGGTGGAACCGACCTTCCGGGATTCGAATTCACCCCTCCACTTT. This sequence encodes CASRVEPTFRDSNSPLHF.

This clonotype was detected ten times or more. The rearrangement links TRBV15 to TRBJ2-1, with 11 bases aligning to TRBD1. The CDR3 loop spans 15 amino acids. Germline CDR1 is LNHNV and CDR2 is YYDKDF (reference sequence). V was clipped by 4 bases and J by 8 bases; unmatched bases: 7. This CDR3 reads CATSIEDRGRDEQFF. CDR3 coding DNA: TGTGCCACCAGCATAGAGGACAGGGGGCGCGATGAGCAGTTCTTC.

This clonotype was found many times. The chain is built from TRBV29-1 and TRBJ2-1; no firm D call. The germline V gene encodes CDR1 SQVTM and CDR2 ANQGSEA. This CDR3 is 12 amino acids long. Trimming cost V 5 bases and J 5 bases, with 10 bases left between them. This CDR3 is CSVLRFHNEQFF. In nucleotides, the CDR3 is TGCAGCGTTCTAAGGTTTCACAATGAGCAGTTCTTC.

This clonotype came up many times. The gene calls are TRBV10-3 and TRBJ2-7; D ambiguous. Germline lookup yields CDR1 ENHRY and CDR2 SYGVKD. The germline V and J ends were trimmed by 3 bases and 6 bases, with 12 bases remaining between them. The CDR3 is 13 amino acids. This CDR3 reads CAISDKKMGEQYF. For the CDR3, the DNA is TGTGCCATCAGTGACAAGAAAATGGGCGAGCAGTACTTC.

Only a few counts were recorded for this clonotype. For the CDR3, the DNA is TGTGCCATCAGCCCGGACAGGGGAGCGTATACTGAAGCTTTCTTT. Protein: CAISPDRGAYTEAFF. The V and J genes are TRBV10-3 and TRBJ1-1; the match to TRBD1 covers 9 bases. Trimming cost V 6 bases and J 5 bases; bases outside gene matches: 10. CDR3 length: 15 residues. CDR1 and CDR2 from the germline V gene are ENHRY and SYGVKD.

This clonotype was seen more than once but under ten times. The chain combines TRBV27 with TRBJ2-3, with D perhaps given as TRBD1 or TRBD2 (5 bases each). The germline V gene encodes CDR1 MNHEY and CDR2 SMNVEV (reference sequence). V was pared by 3 bases and J by 10 bases, with 14 bases between. The CDR3 spans 13 residues. This chain's CDR3 is CASSLGVGTAQYF. CDR3 nucleotide sequence: TGTGCCAGCAGTTTGGGGGTAGGAACGGCGCAGTATTTT.

This clonotype was recorded many times. V is TRBV7-2 and J is TRBJ2-3; the match to TRBD2 covers 8 bases. The CDR3 sequence is 16 residues long. V dropped 4 bases and J dropped 0; count of bases not matched to a gene: 6. Germline V gene lookup returns CDR1 SGHTA and CDR2 FQGNSA. As DNA, the CDR3 is TGTGCCAGCAGCTCCTTAGCGGGGTTAAGCACAGATACGCAGTATTTT. Amino acid sequence: CASSSLAGLSTDTQYF.

This clonotype was seen repeatedly, ten times or more. The V gene is TRBV5-5, the J gene TRBJ1-5, with D perhaps matching TRBD1 (6 bases). This CDR3 has 14 residues. The ends were cut back, 0 bases at V and 7 bases at J, with 11 bases in the middle. Germline V lookup: CDR1 SGHKS, CDR2 YYEKEE (reference sequence). The CDR3 nucleotides are TGTGCCAGCAGCTTGGCAACAGGGTACCAGCCCCAGCATTTT. Amino acids: CASSLATGYQPQHF.

This clonotype appeared many times. The chain links TRBV7-2 to TRBJ2-3; the D is unclear. This CDR3 region has 13 residues. The ends were cut back, 4 bases at V and 4 bases at J, with 9 bases in the middle. Germline assignment: CDR1 SGHTA and CDR2 FQGNSA. The CDR3 region has the DNA TGTGCCAGCAGCTCCGATCGGTCAGATACGCAGTATTTT. This encodes CASSSDRSDTQYF.

The sample holds many counts of this clonotype. This rearrangement joins TRBV28 to TRBJ2-4; D gene uncertain. Germline CDR1 reads MDHEN; CDR2 reads SYDVKM. The V gene lost 4 bases and the J gene lost 2 bases, with 15 bases spanning the gap. This CDR3 contains 16 residues. For the CDR3, the DNA is TGTGCCAGCAGTTCCATGCCCACAGCCTCCAAAAACATTCAGTACTTC. Protein product: CASSSMPTASKNIQYF.

Ten or more counts support this clonotype. The CDR3 sequence: CSARDPTKSNQPQHF. The CDR3 DNA reads as TGCAGTGCTAGAGATCCGACCAAGAGCAATCAGCCCCAGCATTTT. J is TRBJ1-5 and V is TRBV20-1; D uncertain. The V end lost 0 bases, the J end lost 1 base, and 10 bases lay between the germline ends. The CDR3 has 15 amino acids. The V gene's germline CDR1 is DFQATT and CDR2 SNEGSKA (reference sequence).

This clonotype has a handful of counts. J is TRBJ2-3 and V is TRBV28; the D is unclear. The CDR3 loop spans 13 amino acids. Trimming took off 5 bases at V and 6 bases at J, with 12 bases between the two ends. CDR1 and CDR2 (germline): MDHEN, SYDVKM. The DNA of the CDR3 is TGTGCCAGCAGTCCCCATTCGGCTGATACGCAGTATTTT. Translation: CASSPHSADTQYF.

This clonotype was seen at least ten times. This chain connects TRBV12-3 or TRBV12-4 to TRBJ2-7; D remains unclear. The CDR3 extends over 16 amino acids. V lost 5 bases to trimming and J lost 6 bases, with 23 bases between them. The CDR3 region is CASSDRAKGRFGEQYF. Here the CDR3 DNA reads TGTGCCAGCAGTGATCGGGCGAAAGGCAGATTTGGCGAGCAGTACTTC.

The chain is built from TRBV7-2 and TRBJ2-1; no clear D gene. The V end was cut by 5 bases, the J end by 11 bases, with 16 bases between. CDR3 length: 13 residues. Germline loops: CDR1 SGHTA, CDR2 FQGNSA. The CDR3 DNA sequence: TGTGCCAGCAGCCAAGATCGAAGGGCTAAGCAGTTCTTC. Its translation is CASSQDRRAKQFF.

This clonotype was observed at least ten times. The V gene is TRBV19, the J gene TRBJ2-3; perhaps TRBD2 as D (6 bases). Germline CDR1 reads LNHDA; CDR2 reads SQIVND (reference sequence). This CDR3 has 16 amino acids. Trimming removed 4 bases at V and 1 base at J, with 15 bases between. This chain's CDR3 is CASSTGGGAGTDTQYF. As DNA, the CDR3 is TGTGCCAGTAGTACAGGTGGCGGGGCAGGCACAGATACGCAGTATTTT.

This clonotype was seen ten or more times. The chain uses TRBV20-1 and TRBJ2-2; 10 bases are a match to TRBD2. CDR3 length: 16 residues. Germline V lookup: CDR1 DFQATT, CDR2 SNEGSKA (reference sequence). J gave up 0 bases and V 3 bases, and 4 bases lay outside the gene matches. CDR3 sequence: CSASLAGAANTGELFF. CDR3 nucleotide sequence: TGCAGTGCTAGTCTAGCGGGGGCCGCGAACACCGGGGAGCTGTTTTTT.

The table lists this clonotype with many counts. The chain uses TRBV20-1 and TRBJ2-1, with D perhaps TRBD1 (7 bases). V lost 3 bases and J 5 bases, leaving 20 bases between the germline ends. This CDR3 spans 16 amino acids. Germline lookup yields CDR1 DFQATT and CDR2 SNEGSKA (reference sequence). CDR3 protein: CSASPVWTGGNNEQFF. In DNA, the CDR3 is TGCAGTGCTAGTCCTGTGTGGACAGGAGGGAACAATGAGCAGTTCTTC.

Ten or more counts support this clonotype. The chain links TRBV7-2 to TRBJ1-1; D unresolved. This CDR3 is 11 amino acids long. Germline V CDR1 and CDR2: SGHTA, FQGNSA. The V and J ends lost 5 bases and 1 base respectively, with 2 bases between them. In DNA, the CDR3 is TGTGCCAGCAGCCAGAACACTGAAGCTTTCTTT. This encodes CASSQNTEAFF.

The chain combines TRBV20-1 with TRBJ2-3; 9 bases match TRBD2. The germline V gene has CDR1 DFQATT and CDR2 SNEGSKA (reference sequence). J gave up 3 bases and V 5 bases, and 9 bases lay outside the gene matches. CDR3 length: 15 amino acids. Here the CDR3 reads CSAPNAGGSTDTQYF. CDR3 nucleotides: TGCAGTGCTCCTAATGCGGGGGGGTCGACAGATACGCAGTATTTT.

Ten or more counts support this clonotype. The V call is TRBV5-1, the J call TRBJ1-1; tentative D call: TRBD1 (6 bases). The CDR3 spans 15 residues. V lost 4 bases, J lost 8 bases, and 21 bases lay in between. Germline V gene lookup returns CDR1 SGHRS and CDR2 YFSETQ. CDR3: CASSPENVGGYEAFF. CDR3 sequence (DNA): TGCGCCAGCAGCCCCGAAAATGTAGGGGGGTACGAAGCTTTCTTT. The complete variable domain, with remaining parts taken from reference TRBV5-1 and TRBJ1-1, reads KAGVTQTPRYLIKTRGQQVTLSCSPISGHRSVSWYQQTPGQGLQFLFEYFSETQRNKGNFPGRFSGRQFSNSRSEMNVSTLELGDSALYLCASSPENVGGYEAFFGQGTRLTVV.

The table lists this clonotype with many counts. V gene TRBV4-1 combines with J gene TRBJ1-5, with no clear D. The ends were cut back, 0 bases at V and 5 bases at J, with 17 bases in the middle. Germline V gives CDR1 MGHRA, CDR2 YSYEKL. The CDR3 covers 17 residues. The CDR3 loop is CASSQDSGPPGDQPQHF. CDR3 nucleotides: TGCGCCAGCAGCCAAGATAGTGGGCCCCCGGGCGATCAGCCCCAGCATTTT.